The clone carrying this T cell receptor (beta chain) was counted a single time. Trimming left V 0 bases short and J 1 base short, with 10 bases between. Germline CDR1 LGHDT, CDR2 YNNKEL (reference sequence). The CDR3 length is 16 residues. Followed over time, Seattle patients had been enrolled while infection was active. Authors' methods: Reference gene primer amplification gave estimated nucleated cell counts. Clones were sequenced by immunoSEQ multiplex PCR, and TCRdb holds only the in-frame ones, with some missing. The V and J calls and the clone size are those of that table, but D and trimming were determined from the DNA. The sample contains fewer than 450,000 clones, about nine tenths of which appear only once. The data stem from a study of blood T cell repertoires in COVID-19. Across the study: Acute and convalescent COVID-19 specimens originated in the United States, Italy and Spain. Nucleic acid was either cDNA or gDNA, and it came from T cells, B-cell-depleted T cells, or PBMCs.

The clonotype comes from a woman in her seventies with COVID-19, enrolled during active disease. The rearrangement joins TRBV3-1 (or the pseudogene TRBV3-2) to TRBJ2-1, with D unresolved. The specimen was peripheral blood. The CDR3 spells CASSQETQLSYNEQFF. The CDR3 DNA follows: TGTGCCAGCAGCCAAGAGACACAGCTTTCCTACAATGAGCAGTTCTTC.